The TCR beta chain under discussion was sequenced for a study of OX40 agonist ivuxolimab in advanced cancers. For the study at large: Patients received the agonistic anti-OX40 (CD134) antibody ivuxolimab. Study-wide findings and caveats: Relative to CD4+ cells, CD8+ T cells on average had more expanded clones.

Generated by immunoSEQ multiplex PCR, the TCRdb table keeps only in-frame clones and is missing some. The sample lists tens of thousands of clones, about 82% occurring once. V shed 1 base and J shed 0 bases, with 13 bases lying between them. The CDR3 totals 17 residues. Germline V gene sequence: CDR1 LNHNV, CDR2 YYDKDF (reference sequence). To note about this clone: No antigen is known for it.

The material sequenced was CD4+ or CD8+ T cells sorted from blood, taken in a trial of the OX40 agonist ivuxolimab. V usage is TRBV15 and J usage is TRBJ2-1; D could derive from TRBD1 or TRBD2 (5 bases each). This TCR derives from an adult with an advanced solid tumor such as melanoma, head and neck, liver or kidney cancer. The CDR3 here is CATSRGMGTGSYNEQFF. CDR3 nucleotide sequence: TGTGCCACCAGCAGAGGTATGGGGACCGGCTCCTACAATGAGCAGTTCTTC.